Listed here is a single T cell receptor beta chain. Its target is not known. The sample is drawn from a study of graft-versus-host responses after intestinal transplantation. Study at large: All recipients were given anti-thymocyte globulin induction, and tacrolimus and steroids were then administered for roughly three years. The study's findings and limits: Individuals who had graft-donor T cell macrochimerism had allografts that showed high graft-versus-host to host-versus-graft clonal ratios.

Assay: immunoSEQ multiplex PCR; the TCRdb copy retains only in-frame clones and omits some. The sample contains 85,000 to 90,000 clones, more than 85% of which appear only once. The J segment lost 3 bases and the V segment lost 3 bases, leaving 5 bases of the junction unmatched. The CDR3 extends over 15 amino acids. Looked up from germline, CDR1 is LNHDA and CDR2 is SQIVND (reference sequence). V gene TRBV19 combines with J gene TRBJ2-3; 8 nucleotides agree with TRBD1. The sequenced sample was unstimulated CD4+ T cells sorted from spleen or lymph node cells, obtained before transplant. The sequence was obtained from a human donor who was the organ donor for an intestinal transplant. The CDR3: CASSIVTGGTDTQYF. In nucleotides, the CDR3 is TGTGCCAGTAGTATCGTAACAGGGGGTACAGATACGCAGTATTTT. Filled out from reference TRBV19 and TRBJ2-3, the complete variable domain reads DGGITQSPKYLFRKEGQNVTLSCEQNLNHDAMYWYRQDPGQGLRLIYYSQIVNDFQKGDIAEGYSVSREKKESFPLTVTSAQKNPTAFYLCASSIVTGGTDTQYFGPGTRLTVL.